A single sample gave rise to the 27 T cell receptor beta chains below, sequenced in a study of OX40 agonist ivuxolimab in advanced cancers. Using immunoSEQ multiplex PCR, the repertoire was profiled, and TCRdb retains in-frame clones only, with some absent. The table shows roughly 110,000 clones, with less than 95% occurring only once. This material consisted of CD4+ or CD8+ T cells sorted from blood, taken in a trial of the OX40 agonist ivuxolimab. These receptors all come from an adult with an advanced solid tumor such as melanoma, head and neck, liver or kidney cancer.

The chain links TRBV10-2 to TRBJ2-1; 11 bases fit TRBD2. With V trimmed by 0 bases and J by 8 bases, 6 bases remained unmatched. Looked up from germline, CDR1 is WSHSY and CDR2 is SAAADI. This CDR3 contains 16 residues. CDR3 in DNA: TGCGCCAGCAGTGAGTCGGAGACTAGCGGGAATGATGAGCAGTTCTTC. The encoded protein is CASSESETSGNDEQFF.

The chain recombines TRBV27 with TRBJ2-2; D call uncertain. Germline V CDR1 and CDR2: MNHEY, SMNVEV (reference sequence). V lost 3 bases and J lost 6, with 5 bases in between. The CDR3 has 12 amino acids. Written as DNA, the CDR3 is TGTGCCAGCAGTTTCCTCTCCGGGGAGCTGTTTTTT. This codes for CASSFLSGELFF.

This clone was found a few times. The rearrangement joins TRBV19 to TRBJ1-5; a possible D gene is TRBD1 (5 bases). The CDR3 totals 13 residues. V shed 5 bases and J shed 5 bases, with 10 bases lying between them. CDR1 is LNHDA and CDR2 is SQIVND in the germline V gene (reference sequence). CDR3 loop: CASSVQGDQPQHF. The CDR3 DNA reads as TGTGCCAGTAGTGTCCAGGGAGATCAGCCCCAGCATTTT.

J is TRBJ2-3 and V is TRBV7-6, with 8 bases identical to TRBD2. CDR1 SGHVS and CDR2 FNYEAQ come from the germline V gene. Germline trimming cut 3 bases from V and 2 bases from J; bases unmatched to any gene: 7. This CDR3 is built from 16 residues. Written as DNA, the CDR3 is TGTGCCAGCAGCTTGGGAAGCGGGAGCCCCACAGATACGCAGTATTTT. Translation: CASSLGSGSPTDTQYF.

The chain has TRBV5-5 and TRBJ1-3, with D uncertain. The germline V and J ends were trimmed by 2 bases and 0 bases, with 9 bases remaining between them. The CDR3 loop spans 15 amino acids. From germline, CDR1 is SGHKS and CDR2 YYEKEE (reference sequence). The CDR3 sequence is CASSLRGVSGNTIYF. DNA for the CDR3: TGTGCCAGCAGCTTACGGGGAGTCTCTGGAAACACCATATATTTT.

The V and J genes are TRBV27 and TRBJ1-2, with TRBD1 matching 9 bases. V lost 6 bases and J lost 8; bases outside the gene matches: 7. The CDR3 is 13 amino acids. Per germline, CDR1 MNHEY and CDR2 SMNVEV (reference sequence). CDR3 amino acids: CASRLTGGEGYTF. In DNA, the CDR3 is TGTGCCAGCAGACTAACAGGGGGCGAAGGCTACACCTTC.

This sequence joins TRBV6-1 and TRBJ2-7; D gene uncertain. Trimming removed 7 bases from V and 5 bases from J, with 12 bases in between. The CDR3 loop spans 12 amino acids. Germline CDR1 is MNHNS and CDR2 is SASEGT. The CDR3 DNA reads as TGTGCCAGCATGGTTCAAACCGACGAGCAGTACTTC. Its translation: CASMVQTDEQYF.

The CDR3 is CASSQGGKGRYEQYF. Written as DNA, the CDR3 is TGTGCCAGCAGCCAAGGGGGGAAAGGACGCTACGAGCAGTACTTC. V gene TRBV4-2 combines with J gene TRBJ2-7; D tentatively reads TRBD1 or TRBD2 (5 bases each). V was shortened by 1 base and J by 3 bases, with 13 bases between the two germline ends. Germline-derived CDR1 and CDR2 are LGHNA and YNFKEQ. CDR3 size: 15 residues.

This clone has more than one count but fewer than ten. This chain uses TRBV9 with TRBJ1-1; perhaps TRBD1 as D (6 bases). V was pared by 3 bases and J by 0 bases, with 15 bases between. CDR3 length: 16 residues. CDR1 SGDLS and CDR2 YYNGEE come from the germline V gene. The CDR3 is CASSAFRQAMNTEAFF. DNA for the CDR3: TGTGCCAGCAGCGCCTTTAGACAGGCGATGAACACTGAAGCTTTCTTT.

The chain joins TRBV5-1 to TRBJ2-5; 8 bases align to TRBD2. Unmatched junction bases numbered 3, after V lost 0 bases and J lost 2 bases. The V gene's germline CDR1 is SGHRS and CDR2 YFSETQ. CDR3 length: 15 amino acids. CDR3 protein: CASSLVSSGQETQYF. In nucleotides, the CDR3 is TGCGCCAGCAGCTTGGTATCTAGCGGGCAAGAGACCCAGTACTTC.

The rearrangement links TRBV19 to TRBJ2-7; possibly TRBD1 for D (7 bases). V dropped 10 bases and J dropped 2 bases, with 15 bases sitting between them. This CDR3 region has 13 residues. The germline V gene encodes CDR1 LNHDA and CDR2 SQIVND (reference sequence). CDR3: CATQGGMPYEQYF. The CDR3 bases are TGTGCCACCCAGGGGGGCATGCCCTACGAGCAGTACTTC. The variable domain in full, with the rest retrieved from reference TRBV19 and TRBJ2-7, is DGGITQSPKYLFRKEGQNVTLSCEQNLNHDAMYWYRQDPGQGLRLIYYSQIVNDFQKGDIAEGYSVSREKKESFPLTVTSAQKNPTAFYLCATQGGMPYEQYFGPGTRLTVT.

The chain uses TRBV18 and TRBJ1-1; the match to TRBD1 covers 8 bases. The CDR3 totals 15 residues. Germline lookup yields CDR1 KGHSH and CDR2 LQKENI. The V segment lost 3 bases and the J segment 4 bases; nucleotides outside the gene matches: 7. This CDR3 is CASSPLQGGTTEAFF. The CDR3 bases are TGTGCCAGCTCACCGCTACAGGGGGGGACCACTGAAGCTTTCTTT.

CDR3 loop: CASTDPGGAFHANSPLHF. The CDR3 bases are TGTGCCAGCACCGATCCAGGAGGAGCTTTTCATGCAAATTCACCCCTCCACTTT. This chain connects TRBV2 to TRBJ1-6; the D is unclear. The V end was cut by 7 bases, the J end by 7 bases, with 26 bases between. The CDR3 length is 18 residues. CDR1 is SNHLY, CDR2 FYNNEI, per germline.

The rearrangement joins TRBV19 to TRBJ1-5, with a weak D call TRBD1 (5 bases). Germline V gene sequence: CDR1 LNHDA, CDR2 SQIVND (reference sequence). The CDR3 consists of 17 residues. V was clipped by 3 bases and J by 1 base, with 16 bases between them. CDR3 sequence: CASSIRQGLPSNQPQHF. CDR3 nucleotide sequence: TGTGCCAGTAGTATCAGGCAGGGATTACCCAGCAATCAGCCCCAGCATTTT.

The chain recombines TRBV28 with TRBJ2-1; perhaps D is TRBD1 or TRBD2 (5 bases each). The CDR3 runs 11 residues. Germline V gives CDR1 MDHEN, CDR2 SYDVKM. V was cut by 6 bases and J by 13 bases, with 13 bases left in between. DNA of the CDR3: TGTGCCAGCAGATCCGGGACCAGTCAGTTCTTC. Protein: CASRSGTSQFF.

This chain uses TRBV28 with TRBJ1-2; maybe TRBD1 (5 bases). From germline, CDR1 is MDHEN and CDR2 SYDVKM. This CDR3 region has 12 residues. V lost 6 bases and J lost 9, with 14 bases in between. CDR3 bases: TGTGCCAGCAGGGGGGACGAGCGTCGCTACACCTTC. Its translation is CASRGDERRYTF.

The chain couples TRBV5-4 to TRBJ1-1, with D unresolved. There are 13 residues in the CDR3. Germline-derived CDR1 and CDR2 are SGHNT and YYREEE (reference sequence). V lost 1 base to trimming and J lost 2 bases, with 6 bases between them. The CDR3 protein is CASSLLGNTEAFF. CDR3 DNA: TGTGCCAGCAGCTTGCTCGGAAACACTGAAGCTTTCTTT.

The chain couples TRBV20-1 to TRBJ2-5; D is uncertain. Germline CDR1 reads DFQATT; CDR2 reads SNEGSKA (reference sequence). The CDR3 length is 11 residues. Trimming stripped 0 bases from V and 11 bases from J, with 10 bases between. In DNA form, the CDR3 reads TGCAGTGCTAGAGATCTTGAAGAGCAGTACTTC. This gives the protein CSARDLEEQYF.

The chain employs TRBV2 and TRBJ1-2; D remains unclear. This CDR3 has 14 amino acids. V lost 4 bases and J 2 bases, leaving 11 bases between the germline ends. Germline V CDR1 and CDR2: SNHLY, FYNNEI. The CDR3 spells CASSVQQTNYGYTF. CDR3 in DNA: TGTGCCAGCAGTGTTCAACAGACCAACTATGGCTACACCTTC.

As DNA, the CDR3 is TGTGCCAGCAGCTTGGATAGCGGGAGCACAGATACGCAGTATTTT. The encoded protein is CASSLDSGSTDTQYF. The chain carries TRBV5-4 and TRBJ2-3; the match to TRBD2 covers 7 bases. The CDR3 has 15 residues. The germline gives CDR1 SGHNT, CDR2 YYREEE (reference sequence). V lost 0 bases to trimming and J lost 0 bases; unmatched junction nucleotides: 1.

V usage is TRBV4-2 and J usage is TRBJ2-6; D remains ambiguous. From germline, CDR1 is LGHNA and CDR2 YNFKEQ. The CDR3 sequence is 19 residues long. V lost 0 bases, J lost 0 bases, and 15 bases lay in between. CDR3 in DNA: TGTGCCAGCAGCCAAGATCCTGGGCGGCAAAACTCTGGGGCCAACGTCCTGACTTTC. This gives the protein CASSQDPGRQNSGANVLTF.

The gene calls are TRBV6-1 and TRBJ2-3; TRBD2 matches at 8 bases. The ends lost 0 bases at V and 5 bases at J; junction bases unmatched: 7. CDR1 and CDR2 (germline): MNHNS, SASEGT. This CDR3 is 16 amino acids long. CDR3 in DNA: TGTGCCAGCAGTGAAGCACCCAGCGGGAGAATAGATACGCAGTATTTT. It yields the protein CASSEAPSGRIDTQYF.

The chain couples TRBV6-5 to TRBJ1-3, with TRBD1 identical over 9 bases. CDR3 length: 15 amino acids. Germline CDR1 is MNHEY and CDR2 is SVGAGI. V lost 4 bases, J lost 0 bases, and 1 base stayed unmatched. The CDR3 sequence is CASSLDRGSGNTIYF. In DNA, the CDR3 is TGTGCCAGCAGTTTGGACAGGGGCTCTGGAAACACCATATATTTT.

This rearrangement joins TRBV18 to TRBJ1-3; D gene ambiguous. V lost 3 bases, J lost 2 bases, and 11 bases lay in between. CDR3 length equals 15 residues. Germline CDR1 KGHSH, CDR2 LQKENI. CDR3 residues: CASSPVDGPGNTIYF. CDR3 nucleotide sequence: TGTGCCAGCTCACCTGTGGACGGACCTGGAAACACCATATATTTT.

The chain carries TRBV27 and TRBJ1-4; tentatively, D is TRBD1 (5 bases). The V and J ends lost 4 bases and 8 bases respectively, with 14 bases between them. Germline-derived CDR1 and CDR2 are MNHEY and SMNVEV (reference sequence). This CDR3 spans 14 amino acids. CDR3 loop: CASSSSVGQEKLFF. In DNA, the CDR3 is TGTGCCAGCAGTTCCAGCGTGGGGCAAGAAAAACTGTTTTTT.

This chain joins TRBV27 and TRBJ1-1, with D unclear. The V gene's germline CDR1 is MNHEY and CDR2 SMNVEV (reference sequence). This CDR3 comprises 14 residues. The V gene lost 2 bases and the J gene lost 5 bases, with 12 bases spanning the gap. CDR3 residues: CASSLGQAKTEAFF. CDR3 DNA: TGTGCCAGCAGTTTAGGGCAGGCGAAGACTGAAGCTTTCTTT.

The chain recombines TRBV19 with TRBJ2-7; 8 positions agree with TRBD2. Germline CDR1 LNHDA, CDR2 SQIVND (reference sequence). The CDR3 spans 15 residues. Trimming cost V 5 bases and J 4 bases; bases outside gene matches: 10. The CDR3 here is CASSSLAGPSYEQYF. For the CDR3, the DNA is TGTGCCAGTAGTTCCTTAGCGGGACCGTCGTACGAGCAGTACTTC.